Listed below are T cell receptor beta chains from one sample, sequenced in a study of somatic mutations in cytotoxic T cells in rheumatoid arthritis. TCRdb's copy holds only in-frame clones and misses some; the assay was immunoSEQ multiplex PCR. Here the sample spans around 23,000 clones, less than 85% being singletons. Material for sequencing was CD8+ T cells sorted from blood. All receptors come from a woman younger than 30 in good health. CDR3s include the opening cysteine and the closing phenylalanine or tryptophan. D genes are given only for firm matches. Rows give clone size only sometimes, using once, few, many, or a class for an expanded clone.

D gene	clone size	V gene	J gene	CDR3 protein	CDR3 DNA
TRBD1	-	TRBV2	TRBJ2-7	CASSPTGGIHEQYF	TGTGCCAGCAGCCCGACAGGGGGGATCCACGAGCAGTACTTC
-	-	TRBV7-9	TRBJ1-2	CASSLALVEGTYGYTF	TGTGCCAGCAGCTTAGCGCTGGTCGAGGGGACCTATGGCTACACCTTC
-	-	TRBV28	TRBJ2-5	CASSLLQLQETQYF	TGTGCCAGCAGTTTGTTGCAGCTCCAAGAGACCCAGTACTTC
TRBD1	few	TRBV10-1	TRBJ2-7	CASGDSYEQYF	TGCGCCAGCGGGGACAGCTACGAGCAGTACTTC
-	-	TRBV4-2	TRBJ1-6	CASSQDKYRINSPLHF	TGTGCCAGCAGCCAAGATAAGTACAGGATAAATTCACCCCTCCACTTT
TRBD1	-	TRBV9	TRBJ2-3	CASSVGTGFSTDTQYF	TGTGCCAGCAGCGTAGGGACAGGGTTTAGCACAGATACGCAGTATTTT
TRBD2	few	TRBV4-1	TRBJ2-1	CASSQRRAGGDNEQFF	TGCGCCAGCAGCCAGAGAAGAGCGGGAGGGGACAATGAGCAGTTCTTC
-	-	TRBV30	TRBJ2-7	CAWSEGTNYEQYF	TGTGCCTGGAGTGAAGGGACAAACTACGAGCAGTACTTC
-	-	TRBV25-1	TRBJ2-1	CASSEAGVNEQFF	TGTGCCAGCAGTGAAGCAGGAGTCAATGAGCAGTTCTTC
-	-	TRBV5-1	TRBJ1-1	CASSHDTNTEAFF	TGCGCCAGCAGCCACGACACGAACACTGAAGCTTTCTTT
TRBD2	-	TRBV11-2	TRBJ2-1	CASSLVRAGGRSDEQFF	TGTGCCAGCAGCTTAGTACGGGCGGGGGGGCGGTCCGATGAGCAGTTCTTC
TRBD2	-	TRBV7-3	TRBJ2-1	CASSRSGGANEQFF	TGTGCCAGCAGCCGCAGCGGGGGGGCCAATGAGCAGTTCTTC
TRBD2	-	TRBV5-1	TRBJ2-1	CASSGRSGGSYNEQFF	TGCGCCAGCAGCGGGCGTAGCGGGGGCTCCTACAATGAGCAGTTCTTC
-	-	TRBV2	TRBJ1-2	CASGDGGSSF	TGTGCCAGTGGGGACGGCGGCTCCTCTTTC
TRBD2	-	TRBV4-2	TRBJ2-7	CASSQGAGGKDEQYF	TGTGCCAGCAGCCAAGGAGCGGGAGGAAAAGACGAGCAGTACTTC
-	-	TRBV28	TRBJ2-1	CASSKIADNEQFF	TGTGCCAGCAGTAAAATAGCGGACAATGAGCAGTTCTTC
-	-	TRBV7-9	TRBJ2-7	CASSPLGSSYEQYF	TGTGCCAGCAGCCCCTTGGGAAGCTCCTACGAGCAGTACTTC
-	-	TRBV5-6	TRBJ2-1	CASSLVSGEQFF	TGTGCCAGCAGCTTGGTTAGCGGTGAGCAGTTCTTC
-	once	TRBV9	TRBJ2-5	CASSASMGETQYF	TGTGCCAGCAGCGCCTCGATGGGGGAGACCCAGTACTTC
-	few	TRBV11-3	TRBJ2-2	CASSTHKGPGTGELFF	TGTGCCAGCAGCACCCACAAGGGGCCGGGGACCGGGGAGCTGTTTTTT
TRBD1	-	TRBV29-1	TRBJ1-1	CSVGGGIYTEAFF	TGCAGCGTTGGAGGGGGCATCTACACTGAAGCTTTCTTT
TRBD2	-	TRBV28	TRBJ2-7	CASSLGLAGYEQYF	TGTGCCAGCAGTTTAGGACTAGCGGGATACGAGCAGTACTTC
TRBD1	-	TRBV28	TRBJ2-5	CASSPRTGETQYF	TGTGCCAGCAGTCCCAGGACAGGGGAGACCCAGTACTTC
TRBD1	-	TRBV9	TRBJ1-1	CASSVGQTNTEAFF	TGTGCCAGCAGCGTGGGACAGACGAACACTGAAGCTTTCTTT
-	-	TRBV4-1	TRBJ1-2	CASSQDQTSNYGYTF	TGCGCCAGCAGCCAAGATCAAACATCTAACTATGGCTACACCTTC
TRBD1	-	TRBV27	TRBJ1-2	CASSWGQDYGYTF	TGTGCCAGCAGCTGGGGACAGGACTATGGCTACACCTTC
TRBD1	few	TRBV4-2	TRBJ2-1	CASSQEQGTGSNEQFF	TGTGCCAGCAGCCAGGAACAAGGGACAGGGAGCAATGAGCAGTTCTTC
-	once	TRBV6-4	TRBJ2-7	CASSETFDSEQYF	TGTGCCAGCAGTGAAACGTTTGACTCCGAGCAGTACTTC
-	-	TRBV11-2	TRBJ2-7	CASSLSSGYEQYF	TGTGCCAGCAGCTTATCGTCCGGCTACGAGCAGTACTTC
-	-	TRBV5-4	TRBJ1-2	CASSLPEFYGYTF	TGTGCCAGCAGCTTGCCGGAATTCTATGGCTACACCTTC
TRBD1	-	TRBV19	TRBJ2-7	CASSPGGQGYEQYF	TGTGCCAGTAGTCCCGGGGGACAGGGCTACGAGCAGTACTTC
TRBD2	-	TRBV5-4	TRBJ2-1	CASSLGSREGLVQFF	TGTGCCAGCAGCTTAGGATCGCGGGAGGGCCTTGTGCAGTTCTTC
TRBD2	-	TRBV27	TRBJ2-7	CASSGGDVIYEQYF	TGTGCCAGCAGTGGGGGGGATGTCATCTACGAGCAGTACTTC
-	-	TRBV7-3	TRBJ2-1	CASSLVLGGLGYNEQFF	TGTGCCAGCAGCTTGGTGTTGGGGGGACTGGGGTACAATGAGCAGTTCTTC
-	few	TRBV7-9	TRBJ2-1	CASSVVNDLQFF	TGTGCCAGCAGCGTGGTAAATGACCTGCAGTTCTTC
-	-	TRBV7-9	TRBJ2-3	CASSLHTDTQYF	TGTGCCAGCAGCCTCCACACAGATACGCAGTATTTT
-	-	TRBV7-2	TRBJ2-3	CASSPWTTSTDTQYF	TGTGCCAGCAGCCCCTGGACTACTAGCACAGATACGCAGTATTTT
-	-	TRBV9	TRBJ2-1	CASSVAGRPSYNEQFF	TGTGCCAGCAGCGTAGCGGGGAGGCCCTCCTACAATGAGCAGTTCTTC
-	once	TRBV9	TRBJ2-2	CASSVGGGLTGELFF	TGTGCCAGCAGCGTAGGAGGGGGGCTCACCGGGGAGCTGTTTTTT
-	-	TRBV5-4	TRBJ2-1	CASSLGLEGYNEQFF	TGTGCCAGCAGCTTGGGACTAGAAGGATACAATGAGCAGTTCTTC
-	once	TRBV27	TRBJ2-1	CASSPRGSSYNEQFF	TGTGCCAGCAGTCCCCGGGGGAGCTCCTACAATGAGCAGTTCTTC